Each of the 15 T cell receptor beta chains below was sequenced from the same sample in a study of human T cells and chemical hapten exposure. TCRdb independently ran MiXCR on the RACE reads; one entry per CDR3 protein. The table has approximately 340,000 distinct CDR3 sequences, 6% to 8.5% seen once. Noted time point: patch test 1, 2 weeks after DPC sensitization. Treatment indicated: therapeutic diphenylcyclopropenone sensitization with weekly scalp DPC. Sequenced material: whole blood, taken in connection with sensitization to the hapten diphenylcyclopropenone (DPC). The receptors come from a woman in her late teens or twenties with alopecia areata. Some clones in this sample may be carry-over from other donors' samples.

This clonotype was counted ten times or more. V and J are TRBV5-1 and TRBJ1-1; D not certain. Germline V CDR1 and CDR2: SGHRS, YFSETQ. V was cut by 0 bases and J by 4 bases, with 10 bases left in between. This CDR3 is 14 amino acids long. The CDR3 sequence: CASSLGQVITEAFF. CDR3 DNA sequence: TGCGCCAGCAGCTTGGGGCAGGTGATCACTGAAGCTTTCTTT.

This clonotype was counted between two and nine times. This chain joins TRBV7-9 and TRBJ2-2; TRBD1 matches at 7 bases. CDR1 is SEHNR and CDR2 is FQNEAQ in the germline V gene (reference sequence). The V segment lost 3 bases and the J segment 5 bases; nucleotides outside the gene matches: 9. The CDR3 contains 16 residues. As DNA, the CDR3 is TGTGCCAGCAGCTTCAAGACAGGGTCGTGGACCGGGGAGCTGTTTTTT. Translation gives CASSFKTGSWTGELFF.

Here the CDR3 reads CASSQNGGPEKLFF. The CDR3, as DNA: TGTGCCAGCAGCCAAAACGGGGGACCGGAAAAACTGTTTTTT. This chain uses TRBV14 with TRBJ1-4; D is possibly TRBD1 (5 bases). The CDR3 is 14 amino acids. Between the trimmed V and J ends, which lost 2 bases and 8 bases, there was a span of 12 bases. Per the germline V gene, CDR1 is SGHDN and CDR2 is FVKESK. The complete variable domain, with remaining parts taken from reference TRBV14 and TRBJ1-4, reads EAGVTQFPSHSVIEKGQTVTLRCDPISGHDNLYWYRRVMGKEIKFLLHFVKESKQDESGMPNNRFLAERTGGTYSTLKVQPAELEDSGVYFCASSQNGGPEKLFFGSGTQLSVL.

This clonotype showed up many times. V usage is TRBV7-2 and J usage is TRBJ2-1; 8 positions match TRBD2. The length of the CDR3 is 15 residues. The J segment lost 6 bases and the V segment lost 0 bases, leaving 4 bases of the junction unmatched. Per the germline V gene, CDR1 is SGHTA and CDR2 is FQGNSA. DNA of the CDR3: TGTGCCAGCAGCTTAGCGCGGGGGGCCCTCAATGAGCAGTTCTTC. It yields the protein CASSLARGALNEQFF.

This clonotype was counted at least ten times. The chain recombines TRBV7-2 with TRBJ2-2, with a tentative D call TRBD1 (5 bases). CDR1 and CDR2 from the germline V gene are SGHTA and FQGNSA. This CDR3 comprises 15 residues. The V and J ends lost 5 bases and 5 bases respectively, with 15 bases between them. CDR3 protein: CASSPPPRATGELFF. The CDR3 coding sequence is TGTGCCAGCAGCCCCCCCCCCAGGGCGACCGGGGAGCTGTTTTTT. The whole variable domain, filled in from reference TRBV7-2 and TRBJ2-2, reads GAGVSQSPSNKVTEKGKDVELRCDPISGHTALYWYRQSLGQGLEFLIYFQGNSAPDKSGLPSDRFSAERTGGSVSTLTIQRTQQEDSAVYLCASSPPPRATGELFFGEGSRLTVL.

This clonotype was picked up many times. The genes are TRBV10-3 and TRBJ2-3, with TRBD2 as a possible D gene (5 bases). CDR1 is ENHRY and CDR2 is SYGVKD in the germline V gene. The CDR3 sequence is 17 residues long. Trimming removed 3 bases from V and 0 bases from J, with 16 bases in between. In DNA, the CDR3 is TGTGCCATCAGTGAAGTCGAGGGAAGTACTAGCACAGATACGCAGTATTTT. Translated: CAISEVEGSTSTDTQYF.

This clonotype was observed many times. This sequence joins TRBV7-9 and TRBJ2-3; 7 nucleotides agree with TRBD2. This CDR3 has 16 amino acids. Germline values: CDR1 SEHNR, CDR2 FQNEAQ (reference sequence). V shed 11 bases and J 4 bases; nucleotides not matched to a gene: 18. CDR3 coding DNA: TGTGCCTTTCCCGCGGGGGTGAGTTCCAACGCAGATACGCAGTATTTT. Translation: CAFPAGVSSNADTQYF.

In its sample, this clonotype was seen many times. The rearrangement joins TRBV4-2 to TRBJ2-5; 7 bases line up with TRBD2. The CDR3 sequence is 14 residues long. Per the germline V gene, CDR1 is LGHNA and CDR2 is YNFKEQ. V was pared by 1 base and J by 2 bases, with 1 base of the junction left unmatched. CDR3 in amino acids: CASSQGRGQETQYF. DNA of the CDR3: TGTGCCAGCAGCCAAGGGCGGGGGCAAGAGACCCAGTACTTC.

This clonotype was detected many times. The J gene is TRBJ1-4, the V gene TRBV2; unclear D gene. Germline V gives CDR1 SNHLY, CDR2 FYNNEI. The CDR3 consists of 13 residues. With 2 bases removed from V and 11 bases from J, the gap between germline ends came to 12 bases. CDR3 loop: CASSENIVGKLFF. In DNA, the CDR3 is TGTGCCAGCAGTGAAAACATCGTTGGGAAACTGTTTTTT.

The chain carries TRBV20-1 and TRBJ1-6, with D possibly TRBD1 on 5 matching bases. V was cut by 3 bases and J by 7 bases, with 10 bases left in between. The CDR3 is made up of 13 amino acids. In germline, CDR1 is DFQATT, CDR2 SNEGSKA (reference sequence). In nucleotides, the CDR3 is TGCAGTGCTAGGGGTCAGGGCAATTCACCCCTCCACTTT. It is translated as CSARGQGNSPLHF.

This clonotype was counted a few times. This chain's CDR3 is CASSLVHRMNTEAFF. The CDR3 DNA reads TGTGCCAGCAGCTTAGTGCACAGGATGAACACTGAAGCTTTCTTT. The chain couples TRBV11-2 to TRBJ1-1; tentative D call: TRBD1 (5 bases). Trimming cost V 1 base and J 0 bases, with 9 bases left between them. CDR3 length: 15 residues. Germline CDR1 SGHAT, CDR2 FQNNGV.

This clonotype has more than one count but fewer than ten. The chain has TRBV11-2 and TRBJ2-1; 9 bases align to TRBD2. The CDR3 has 15 residues. Germline CDR1 and CDR2: SGHAT and FQNNGV. J lost 7 bases, V lost 5 bases, and 9 bases had no gene match. CDR3 sequence (DNA): TGTGCCAGCAGCCAAACGCTGGGACTAGCAAATGAGCAGTTCTTC. Its protein is CASSQTLGLANEQFF. The full variable domain, completed using reference TRBV11-2 and TRBJ2-1, is EAGVAQSPRYKIIEKRQSVAFWCNPISGHATLYWYQQILGQGPKLLIQFQNNGVVDDSQLPKDRFSAERLKGVDSTLKIQPAKLEDSAVYLCASSQTLGLANEQFFGPGTRLTVL.

The sample holds a few counts of this clonotype. The rearrangement joins TRBV29-1 to TRBJ1-6; 7 positions match TRBD1. CDR1 is SQVTM, CDR2 ANQGSEA, per germline. The junction had 6 bases not matched to a gene; V was cut back by 4 bases and J by 6 bases. This CDR3 spans 14 amino acids. The CDR3 nucleotides read TGCAGCGTTGCCGGGGACAGACCTAATTCACCCCTCCACTTT. It codes for CSVAGDRPNSPLHF. Drawing the rest from reference TRBV29-1 and TRBJ1-6, the complete variable domain is SAVISQKPSRDICQRGTSLTIQCQVDSQVTMMFWYRQQPGQSLTLIATANQGSEATYESGFVIDKFPISRPNLTFSTLTVSNMSPEDSSIYLCSVAGDRPNSPLHFGNGTRLTVT.

The chain employs TRBV12-3 or TRBV12-4 and TRBJ1-4; no reliable D call. The CDR3 loop spans 13 amino acids. The V end was cut by 5 bases, the J end by 8 bases, with 12 bases between. DNA for the CDR3: TGTGCCAGCAGTATGAGGGAGTTGGAAAAACTGTTTTTT. This codes for CASSMRELEKLFF.

This clonotype was recorded at least ten times. V is TRBV7-2 and J is TRBJ2-7; D could derive from TRBD1 or TRBD2 (5 bases each). V lost 4 bases, J lost 2 bases, and 12 bases lay in between. This CDR3 region has 14 residues. Looked up from germline, CDR1 is SGHTA and CDR2 is FQGNSA. CDR3 nucleotide sequence: TGTGCCAGCAGCTCCCCACGGGGCCCCTACGAGCAGTACTTC. It is translated as CASSSPRGPYEQYF.